This T cell receptor beta chain was documented in a study of blood T cell repertoires in COVID-19. The overall study: Sites in the United States, Italy and Spain provided acute and convalescent COVID-19 samples. T cells, B-cell-depleted T cells, or PBMCs supplied cDNA or gDNA.

In the authors' methods: How many nucleated cells were present was estimated from reference gene primer amplification. The data were produced by immunoSEQ multiplex PCR, yet TCRdb's version contains in-frame clones alone and is incomplete. V and J calls and clone size are copied from that table; D and trimming were computed from the DNA. The sample contains some 80,000 clones, around 83% of which appear only once. CDR1 is MDHEN, CDR2 SYDVKM, per germline. The V and J ends lost 5 bases and 10 bases respectively, with 15 bases between them. This CDR3 contains 14 residues. The receptor was isolated from a woman over 75 in a cohort sampled during active or convalescent COVID-19. Sequencing was done on a sample of peripheral blood. The chain links TRBV28 to TRBJ1-6; a possible D gene is TRBD1 (6 bases). CDR3 sequence (DNA): TGTGCCAGCAGTAAACAGGGTTTTAGCTCACCCCTCCACTTT. It specifies CASSKQGFSSPLHF.